Given below is one T cell receptor beta chain in context. The record originates from a study of blood T cell repertoires in COVID-19. Only in-frame clones appear in the TCRdb table, and some are missing; sequencing was by immunoSEQ multiplex PCR. The sample gives fewer than 350,000 clones, approximately 87% of which show up once; 9.5% to 15% is in the top ten. The CDR3 spans 15 residues. Per germline, CDR1 SGHRS and CDR2 YFSETQ. V was trimmed by 0 bases and J by 1 base, leaving 7 bases between them. This chain joins TRBV5-1 and TRBJ2-2; D gene unclear. Sequences were obtained from peripheral blood. This TCR was sampled from a woman aged 25 to 39 with COVID-19, enrolled during active disease. This CDR3 is CASSLVEQNTGELFF. CDR3 in DNA: TGCGCCAGCAGCTTGGTCGAACAGAACACCGGGGAGCTGTTTTTT. Filled out from reference TRBV5-1 and TRBJ2-2, the complete variable domain reads KAGVTQTPRYLIKTRGQQVTLSCSPISGHRSVSWYQQTPGQGLQFLFEYFSETQRNKGNFPGRFSGRQFSNSRSEMNVSTLELGDSALYLCASSLVEQNTGELFFGEGSRLTVL.